The entry below describes one T cell receptor beta chain. Its specificity is not known. Compared with germline, one end of the junction differs, possibly owing to a read error. The template was RNA from unsorted bulk tissue. Chemotherapy-naive patients with new lung cancer underwent thoracic surgery in China, August–November 2014. The data were obtained in a study of tumor and adjacent non-tumor tissue in lung cancer. Three rounds of nested PCR, following a modified ARM-PCR protocol, produced the TCRbeta library. Using its own MiXCR run on the multiplex PCR reads, TCRdb lists one record per CDR3 protein. The repertoire consists of approximately 75,000 distinct CDR3 sequences, with around four fifths occurring once and the leading ten covering about 12%. Study-wide points: Shorter survival was associated with higher TCR diversity in tumors.

Germline V gene lookup returns CDR1 SGHDT and CDR2 YYEEEE. The CDR3 runs to 10 residues. The V gene is TRBV5-6, the J gene TRBJ1-5; D not resolved. Sequences were obtained from lung tumor tissue. The source of this sequence is a woman between 50 and 59 years old with non-small cell lung cancer. This chain's CDR3 is CASSSQPQHF. In nucleotides, the CDR3 is TGTGCCAGCAGCAGTCAGCCCCAGCATTTT.